Reported below is one T cell receptor beta chain. Its antigen is unidentified. For sex, age, current smoking status and body mass index, every depressed patient had a pairwise-matched non-depressed control. The data were obtained in a study of untreated major depressive disorder. There are 12 residues in the CDR3. V lost 7 bases to trimming and J lost 0 bases, with 6 bases between them. Germline V gives CDR1 MDHEN, CDR2 SYDVKM. Study observations and caveats: A comparatively small sample limits the generalizability of these findings. TRBV25-01 and TRBV02-01 usage differences were not statistically significant.

TCRdb keeps only in-frame clones here, not all; method: immunoSEQ multiplex PCR. The repertoire holds about 19,000 clones, with 85% to 90% as singletons. V gene TRBV28 combines with J gene TRBJ1-1; no reliable D call. Sequenced sample: CD4+ T cells from PBMCs. The source of this sequence is a woman in her twenties or thirties in good health. The CDR3 sequence is CASKLLNTEAFF. The CDR3 bases are TGTGCCAGCAAACTCCTGAACACTGAAGCTTTCTTT.